This TCR beta chain was recovered during a study of shared clonotypes between healthy human individuals. Points from the study as a whole: Naive subsets tended to show greater estimated richness than memory subsets. For naive CD4 cells, 4% to 5% of clonotypes were shared across a handful of donors.

Points on this clone: Its antigen is unidentified.

Germline trimming cut 3 bases from V and 15 bases from J; bases unmatched to any gene: 15. Germline CDR1 reads SGHTA; CDR2 reads FQGNSA. The CDR3 consists of 16 residues. Measured with immunoSEQ multiplex PCR; TCRdb has only the in-frame clones, and not every one. The sample comprises 1,100,000 or so clones, 75% to 85% of which are singletons, and 0.52% rests with the top ten. Sequenced sample: memory CD4+ T cells from PBMCs. Subset indicated: CD45RA-negative fraction. The source of this sequence is a young man in good health. Some clones in this sample may be carry-over from other donors' samples. The J gene is TRBJ2-1, the V gene TRBV7-2; 12 bases match TRBD2. The DNA for the CDR3 is TGTGCCAGCAGCTTCCAAAGGGCTAGCGGGAGGGCCAATGCGTTCTTC. It yields the protein CASSFQRASGRANAFF. The complete variable domain, with remaining parts taken from reference TRBV7-2 and TRBJ2-1, reads GAGVSQSPSNKVTEKGKDVELRCDPISGHTALYWYRQSLGQGLEFLIYFQGNSAPDKSGLPSDRFSAERTGGSVSTLTIQRTQQEDSAVYLCASSFQRASGRANAFFGPGTRLTVL.